The 30 T cell receptor beta chains below all came from one sample that was sequenced in a study of T-cell reconstitution after alpha-beta-depleted transplantation in children. TCRbeta library preparation incorporated unique molecular identifiers. MiXCR, applied by TCRdb to the PCR reads, yields one record per CDR3 protein. Counted here are more than 400,000 distinct CDR3 sequences, roughly an eighth occurring once; the ten biggest clones make up 12% to 15%. The source material was PBMCs, mostly from graft donor cells, sampled 180 days after TCRalphabeta/CD19-depleted stem cell transplant. These receptors originate from a female patient aged 2-10 years who had a stem cell transplant for aplastic anemia, so the T cells may come from the graft donor.

This clonotype was picked up a small number of times. J is TRBJ2-2 and V is TRBV19; D gene unclear. V was clipped by 7 bases and J by 5 bases, with 14 bases between them. Germline V lookup: CDR1 LNHDA, CDR2 SQIVND (reference sequence). The CDR3 covers 14 residues. This chain's CDR3 is CASTPLTGTGELFF. In DNA, the CDR3 is TGTGCCAGTACCCCCCTGACGGGTACCGGGGAGCTGTTTTTT.

The chain carries TRBV12-3 or TRBV12-4 and TRBJ2-7, with 9 bases lining up with TRBD2. V lost 6 bases, J lost 1 base, and 7 bases stayed unmatched. The CDR3 length is 15 residues. Here the CDR3 DNA reads TGTGCCAGCAGACCCGGGACTAGCCGTTCCTACGAGCAGTACTTC. Its translation is CASRPGTSRSYEQYF.

The V gene is TRBV27, the J gene TRBJ2-1; 7 nucleotides align to TRBD2. The V segment lost 11 bases and the J segment 9 bases; nucleotides outside the gene matches: 7. The CDR3 length is 11 residues. The germline CDR1 and CDR2 sequences are MNHEY and SMNVEV (reference sequence). The CDR3: CAGGGTAEQFF. Here the CDR3 DNA reads TGTGCCGGGGGGGGTACCGCTGAGCAGTTCTTC.

The chain couples TRBV7-2 to TRBJ1-4; 9 bases align to TRBD1. The germline V gene has CDR1 SGHTA and CDR2 FQGNSA. The CDR3 has 15 residues. Losses at the gene ends were 5 bases for V and 5 bases for J; bases not matched to a gene: 6. CDR3 sequence (DNA): TGTGCCAGCAGCCGAACCGGGACAGGGAATGAAAAACTGTTTTTT. Amino acid sequence: CASSRTGTGNEKLFF.

This clonotype appeared a few times. In DNA form, the CDR3 reads TGTGCCATCAGTGTAGGTGGCGCCAATGAGCAGTTCTTC. Translation: CAISVGGANEQFF. This sequence joins TRBV10-3 and TRBJ2-1, with D uncertain. CDR1 and CDR2 from the germline V gene are ENHRY and SYGVKD. CDR3 size: 13 residues. V was trimmed by 4 bases and J by 6 bases, leaving 10 bases between them.

The chain has TRBV5-1 and TRBJ2-1, with 8 positions matching TRBD2. Germline trimming cut 4 bases from V and 8 bases from J; bases unmatched to any gene: 2. The CDR3 loop spans 12 amino acids. Germline lookup yields CDR1 SGHRS and CDR2 YFSETQ. The CDR3: CASSLTSDEQFF. The CDR3 DNA reads TGCGCCAGCAGCCTGACTAGCGATGAGCAGTTCTTC.

This clonotype was observed once. A read error may be the cause here, since a much bigger clone is one base away. The V and J genes are TRBV12-3 or TRBV12-4 and TRBJ1-4; no firm D call. The CDR3 is 13 residues long. CDR3 amino acids: CASSLRINKKLFF. Written as DNA, the CDR3 is TGTGCCAGCAGTTTGCGGATTAATAAAAAACTGTTTTTT.

This clonotype has at least ten counts. This rearrangement joins TRBV4-3 to TRBJ2-2, with a possible D match to TRBD1 (5 bases). Trimming pared 1 base from V and 6 bases from J, leaving 12 bases between. The CDR3 is 15 amino acids. Germline V gene sequence: CDR1 LGHNA, CDR2 YSLEER. Here the CDR3 DNA reads TGCGCCAGCAGCCAAGGGGCAGGGTTTTCCGGGGAGCTGTTTTTT. Encoded protein: CASSQGAGFSGELFF.

The CDR3 sequence is CSAAGQFTGELFF. CDR3 coding DNA: TGCAGTGCGGCGGGTCAGTTCACCGGGGAGCTGTTTTTT. The chain employs TRBV20-1 and TRBJ2-2; TRBD2 might be the D (5 bases). Trimming cost V 6 bases and J 4 bases, with 12 bases left between them. The length of the CDR3 is 13 residues. CDR1 DFQATT and CDR2 SNEGSKA come from the germline V gene (reference sequence).

This clonotype has more than one count but fewer than ten. The chain uses TRBV7-2 and TRBJ2-1, with 11 positions matching TRBD2. The junction had 10 bases not matched to a gene; V was cut back by 5 bases and J by 10 bases. Per the germline V gene, CDR1 is SGHTA and CDR2 is FQGNSA. This CDR3 has 15 amino acids. The CDR3 DNA sequence: TGTGCCAGCAGCCCTATAGCGGGAGGGCCAGGAGAGCAGTTCTTC. It codes for CASSPIAGGPGEQFF. Looking up the rest from reference TRBV7-2 and TRBJ2-1 gives the full variable domain: GAGVSQSPSNKVTEKGKDVELRCDPISGHTALYWYRQSLGQGLEFLIYFQGNSAPDKSGLPSDRFSAERTGGSVSTLTIQRTQQEDSAVYLCASSPIAGGPGEQFFGPGTRLTVL.

This clonotype was found a few times. The CDR3 region has the DNA TGTGCCAGCAGCATCTCGGGAACCTCCTACGAGCAGTACGTC. This encodes CASSISGTSYEQYV. The chain employs TRBV21-1 and TRBJ2-7; the table's D gene call, TRBD1, was not cross checked with the DNA. TRBV21-1 is an annotated pseudogene. This CDR3 is built from 14 residues.

This clonotype turned up a few times. The chain carries TRBV28 and TRBJ2-7; D is unclear. The germline V and J ends were trimmed by 1 base and 2 bases, with 6 bases remaining between them. The CDR3 spans 13 residues. From germline, CDR1 is MDHEN and CDR2 SYDVKM. CDR3 loop: CASSLSPAYEQYF. In DNA form, the CDR3 reads TGTGCCAGCAGTTTATCACCTGCCTACGAGCAGTACTTC.

This clonotype has only a few counts. The chain recombines TRBV6-1 with TRBJ2-6, with 8 bases lining up with TRBD2. Germline assignment: CDR1 MNHNS and CDR2 SASEGT. The CDR3 sequence is 16 residues long. J lost 4 bases, V lost 6 bases, and 8 bases had no gene match. CDR3 nucleotides: TGTGCCAGCAGCATACTTAGCGGGATGGGGGCCAACGTCCTGACTTTC. Encoded protein: CASSILSGMGANVLTF.

This chain joins TRBV20-1 and TRBJ2-1; TRBD2 matches 12 bases. Germline V gene sequence: CDR1 DFQATT, CDR2 SNEGSKA (reference sequence). The ends lost 1 base at V and 4 bases at J; junction bases unmatched: 5. This CDR3 spans 16 amino acids. The CDR3: CSARGPSGRVYNEQFF. CDR3 coding DNA: TGCAGTGCTAGAGGGCCTAGCGGGAGGGTTTACAATGAGCAGTTCTTC.

The chain carries TRBV20-1 and TRBJ1-6; 7 bases agree with TRBD1. This CDR3 is built from 16 residues. Germline CDR1 and CDR2: DFQATT and SNEGSKA (reference sequence). After removal of 1 base from V and 7 bases from J, the junction contained 10 bases not matched to a gene. The DNA of the CDR3 is TGCAGTGCTAGAGCCCCACTCCAGGGGGGGAATTCACCCCTCCACTTT. It translates to CSARAPLQGGNSPLHF.

A few counts support this clonotype. This chain uses TRBV10-3 with TRBJ2-7, with TRBD1 identical over 7 bases. CDR3 size: 12 residues. Germline values: CDR1 ENHRY, CDR2 SYGVKD. V lost 7 bases and J lost 4; bases outside the gene matches: 4. The CDR3 protein is CAITDRSYEQYF. The DNA for the CDR3 is TGTGCCATCACGGACAGGTCGTACGAGCAGTACTTC.

The chain recombines TRBV4-3 with TRBJ2-7, with TRBD1 matching 7 bases. CDR1 is LGHNA and CDR2 is YSLEER in the germline V gene. The V and J ends lost 1 base and 5 bases, in that order; junction bases with no gene match: 14. The CDR3 extends over 17 amino acids. CDR3 residues: CASSQGPRGRGIHEQYF. The DNA of the CDR3 is TGCGCCAGCAGCCAAGGGCCTCGGGGCAGGGGGATCCACGAGCAGTACTTC.

The genes are TRBV10-3 and TRBJ2-3, with D perhaps matching TRBD2 (5 bases). The CDR3 length is 15 residues. V was shortened by 4 bases and J by 0 bases, with 11 bases between the two germline ends. The germline V gene has CDR1 ENHRY and CDR2 SYGVKD. Here the CDR3 reads CAISVRGLSTDTQYF. The CDR3 region has the DNA TGTGCCATCAGTGTTCGCGGGCTCAGCACAGATACGCAGTATTTT.

The CDR3 coding sequence is TGCAGCGTTGAAAACAGGGGGCGGACTGAAGCTTTCTTT. Translated: CSVENRGRTEAFF. The chain uses TRBV29-1 and TRBJ1-1, with 9 bases matching TRBD1. V lost 2 bases to trimming and J lost 5 bases; unmatched junction nucleotides: 3. Germline V gene lookup returns CDR1 SQVTM and CDR2 ANQGSEA. This CDR3 spans 13 amino acids.

J is TRBJ1-2 and V is TRBV6-1, with 9 bases identical to TRBD1. The length of the CDR3 is 17 residues. Germline V gene lookup returns CDR1 MNHNS and CDR2 SASEGT. J lost 6 bases, V lost 5 bases, and 16 bases had no gene match. The CDR3 region is CASSPGTGFFTGHGYTF. CDR3 in DNA: TGTGCCAGCAGTCCCGGGACAGGGTTCTTCACCGGACATGGCTACACCTTC.

This clonotype was detected only a few times. V gene TRBV11-3 combines with J gene TRBJ2-1; 12 bases map to TRBD2. Per the germline V gene, CDR1 is SGHNT and CDR2 is YENEEA. The ends lost 4 bases at V and 8 bases at J; junction bases unmatched: 12. The CDR3 covers 17 residues. The chain's CDR3 is CASSWGLAGGLRDEQFF. The CDR3 bases are TGTGCCAGCAGCTGGGGGCTAGCGGGGGGGCTGAGAGATGAGCAGTTCTTC.

This clonotype was seen repeatedly, ten times or more. V and J are TRBV7-8 and TRBJ1-1, with unresolved D. Germline CDR1 reads SGHVS; CDR2 reads FQNEAQ. The CDR3 spans 12 residues. V dropped 2 bases and J dropped 3 bases, with 4 bases sitting between them. The CDR3 loop is CASSLSDTEAFF. The CDR3 nucleotides are TGTGCCAGCAGCTTATCCGACACTGAAGCTTTCTTT.

This clonotype was found a few times. This sequence joins TRBV27 and TRBJ1-5, with TRBD1 matching over 9 bases. The V and J ends lost 10 bases and 6 bases, in that order; junction bases with no gene match: 4. In germline, CDR1 is MNHEY, CDR2 SMNVEV (reference sequence). The CDR3 is made up of 12 amino acids. The CDR3 sequence: CATTTGGQPQHF. CDR3 coding DNA: TGTGCCACTACGACAGGGGGTCAGCCCCAGCATTTT.

The chain employs TRBV15 and TRBJ2-2; the D is unclear. CDR1 LNHNV and CDR2 YYDKDF come from the germline V gene (reference sequence). The CDR3 runs to 13 residues. V was trimmed by 6 bases and J by 4 bases, leaving 9 bases between them. The CDR3 loop is CATRRTVTGELFF. The CDR3 bases are TGTGCCACCAGACGAACGGTCACCGGGGAGCTGTTTTTT.

The chain links TRBV27 to TRBJ2-7, with TRBD2 matching over 13 bases. V lost 2 bases, J lost 5 bases, and 12 bases stayed unmatched. The CDR3 sequence is 18 residues long. The germline V gene encodes CDR1 MNHEY and CDR2 SMNVEV (reference sequence). In DNA, the CDR3 is TGTGCCAGCAGTTTAAATATAGGGACTAGCGGGACCCTCCACGAGCAGTACTTC. It is translated as CASSLNIGTSGTLHEQYF.

This clonotype has only a few counts. The chain has TRBV14 and TRBJ2-7, with 10 nucleotides matching TRBD1. J gave up 5 bases and V 0 bases, and 1 base lay outside the gene matches. CDR1 is SGHDN and CDR2 is FVKESK in the germline V gene. This CDR3 is built from 14 residues. CDR3 in DNA: TGTGCCAGCAGCCAAGATGACAGGGGGCACGAGCAGTACTTC. Encoded protein: CASSQDDRGHEQYF. The variable domain in full, with the rest retrieved from reference TRBV14 and TRBJ2-7, is EAGVTQFPSHSVIEKGQTVTLRCDPISGHDNLYWYRRVMGKEIKFLLHFVKESKQDESGMPNNRFLAERTGGTYSTLKVQPAELEDSGVYFCASSQDDRGHEQYFGPGTRLTVT.

This clonotype was observed a few times. The chain carries TRBV20-1 and TRBJ2-3; D ambiguous. V lost 7 bases to trimming and J lost 0 bases, with 14 bases between them. The germline CDR1 and CDR2 sequences are DFQATT and SNEGSKA (reference sequence). CDR3 length equals 14 residues. CDR3 protein: CSVSPDSSTDTQYF. CDR3 nucleotide sequence: TGCAGTGTCAGTCCGGATTCTAGCACAGATACGCAGTATTTT.

This clonotype was observed a few times. J is TRBJ2-2 and V is TRBV29-1, with TRBD2 matching 7 bases. Germline values: CDR1 SQVTM, CDR2 ANQGSEA. The CDR3 covers 14 residues. J lost 4 bases, V lost 6 bases, and 8 bases had no gene match. The CDR3 DNA sequence: TGCAGCGTCGGGACTCGCGGGAGCACCGGGGAGCTGTTTTTT. Translated, it gives CSVGTRGSTGELFF.

As for this clonotype: A read error may produce the germline difference seen at one junction end. The chain combines TRBV6-2 or TRBV6-3 with TRBJ1-2; D remains ambiguous. CDR1 and CDR2 (germline): MNHEY, SVGEGT. The length of the CDR3 is 12 residues. The CDR3 sequence is CASSPSGYGDTF. The CDR3 DNA follows: TGTGCCAGCAGCCCCTCAGGCTATGGCGACACCTTC.

The table lists this clonotype with a few counts. V gene TRBV5-1 combines with J gene TRBJ2-2; D uncertain. The CDR3 runs 15 residues. V gave up 5 bases and J gave up 0 bases, with 11 bases separating them. Per germline, CDR1 SGHRS and CDR2 YFSETQ. The CDR3 reads CASRTGPSNTGELFF. The DNA of the CDR3 is TGCGCCAGCAGAACCGGGCCCTCGAACACCGGGGAGCTGTTTTTT.